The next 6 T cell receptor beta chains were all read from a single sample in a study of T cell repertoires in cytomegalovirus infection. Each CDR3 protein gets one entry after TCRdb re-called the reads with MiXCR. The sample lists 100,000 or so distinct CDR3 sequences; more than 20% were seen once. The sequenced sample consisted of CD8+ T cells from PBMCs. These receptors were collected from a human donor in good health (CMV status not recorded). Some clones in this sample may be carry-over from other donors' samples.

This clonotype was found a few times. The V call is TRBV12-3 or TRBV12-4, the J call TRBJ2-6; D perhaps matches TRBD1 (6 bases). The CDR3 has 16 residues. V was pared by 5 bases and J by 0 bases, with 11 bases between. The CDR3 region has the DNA TGTGCCAGCAGTCCCCAGGGGAGCTCTGGGGCCAACGTCCTGACTTTC. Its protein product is CASSPQGSSGANVLTF.

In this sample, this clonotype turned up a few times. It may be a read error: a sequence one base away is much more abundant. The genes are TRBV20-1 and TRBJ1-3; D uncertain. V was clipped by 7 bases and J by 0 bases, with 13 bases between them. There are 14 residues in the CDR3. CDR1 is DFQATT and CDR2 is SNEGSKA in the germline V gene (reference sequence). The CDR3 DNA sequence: TGCAGTGTGTACACCGGGATCTCTGGAAACACCATATATTTT. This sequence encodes CSVYTGISGNTIYF.

CDR3 region: CAWSGPEQFF. CDR3 in DNA: TGTGCCTGGAGTGGGCCGGAGCAGTTCTTC. V gene TRBV30 combines with J gene TRBJ2-1; no firm D call. The CDR3 is made up of 10 amino acids. Germline CDR1 GTSNPN, CDR2 SVGIG (reference sequence). V lost 1 base to trimming and J lost 10 bases, with 5 bases between them.

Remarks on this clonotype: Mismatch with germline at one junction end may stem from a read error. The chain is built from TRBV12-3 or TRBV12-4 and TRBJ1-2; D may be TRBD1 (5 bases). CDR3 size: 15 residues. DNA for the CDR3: TGTGCCAACAGTCCCAATCCGGGGCGGTTGAATGGCTACACCTTC. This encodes CANSPNPGRLNGYTF.

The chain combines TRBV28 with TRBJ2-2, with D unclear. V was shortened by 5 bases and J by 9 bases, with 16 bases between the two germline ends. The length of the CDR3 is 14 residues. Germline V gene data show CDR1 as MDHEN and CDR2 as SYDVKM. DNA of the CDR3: TGTGCCAGCAGTAGGTCCCTACTGACCCGGGAGCTGTTTTTT. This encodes CASSRSLLTRELFF.

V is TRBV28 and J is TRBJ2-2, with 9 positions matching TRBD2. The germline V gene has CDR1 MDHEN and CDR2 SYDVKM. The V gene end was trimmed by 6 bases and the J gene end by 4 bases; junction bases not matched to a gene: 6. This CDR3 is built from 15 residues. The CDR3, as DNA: TGTGCCAGCAGCGGCGGGGGGGCGGGCACCGGGGAGCTGTTTTTT. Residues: CASSGGGAGTGELFF.